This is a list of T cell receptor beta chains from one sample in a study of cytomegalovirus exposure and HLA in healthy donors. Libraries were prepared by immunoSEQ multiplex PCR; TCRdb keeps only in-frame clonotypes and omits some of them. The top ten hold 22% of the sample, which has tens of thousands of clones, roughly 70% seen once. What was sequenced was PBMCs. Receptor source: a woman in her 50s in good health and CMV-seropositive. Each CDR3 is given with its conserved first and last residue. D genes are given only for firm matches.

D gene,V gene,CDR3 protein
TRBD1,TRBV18,CASPPGQGRPQHF
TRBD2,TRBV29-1,CSVEWRGLAGVTYEQYF
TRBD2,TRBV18,CASSPARLAGGQETQYF
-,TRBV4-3,CASSQPRRGGNEQFF
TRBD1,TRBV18,CASSPDRGLYGYTF
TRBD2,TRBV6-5,CASSRGLADEQYF
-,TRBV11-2,CASSLVSGFMGYGYTF
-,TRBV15,CATSRRLGAQLPDTQYF
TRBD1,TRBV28,CASSSLTGGADTQYF
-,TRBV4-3,CASSQGGVGHEQYF
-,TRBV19,CASSINSDTEAFF
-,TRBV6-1,CASIRAASGANVLTF
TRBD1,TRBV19,CATTETGPVQDTQYF
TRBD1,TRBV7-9,CASSPGQENTEAFF
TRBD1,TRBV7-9,CASSTRQGADTEAFF
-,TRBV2,CASKGAGRGYTF
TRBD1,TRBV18,CASSPLGTGGNQPQHF
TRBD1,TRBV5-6,CASSFKKTGSLAEAFF
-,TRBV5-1,CASRPYGDTQYF
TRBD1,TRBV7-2,CASSQRTGSKAFF
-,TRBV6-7,CASSYSGGGGKTQYF
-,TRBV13,CASSPGVRSYEQYF